This TCR beta chain derives from a study of blood T cells in healthy people across ages. General study points: Older age coincided with a roughly linear decline in TCR beta diversity per million T cells.

The CDR3 consists of 15 residues. Deletions cut 3 bases from V and 1 base from J, with 13 bases between. CDR1 and CDR2 from the germline V gene are SQVTM and ANQGSEA. This clonotype was seen many times. Its matching antigen is unknown. Then a second PCR, running roughly 7 to 11 cycles, was carried out with a sample-barcoded 5' primer and a J-beta primer mix. In TCRdb, the 5' RACE reads were re-called with MiXCR into one record per CDR3 protein. The data contain more than 900,000 distinct CDR3 sequences, 25% to 35% of them seen just once; the ten biggest clones take up roughly a tenth. The same sample was also used in a study of T cells of mothers and their children. As reported in that work: The yield was over 9 million TCR beta CDR3 reads from each mother and approximately 3.1 million from each child.

This TCR was recovered from a woman in her forties in good health. The chain carries TRBV29-1 and TRBJ2-1; perhaps D is TRBD1 or TRBD2 (5 bases each). The specimen was blood. The DNA of the CDR3 is TGCAGCGTTGATGGGACGGACCGTTCCTACAATGAGCAGTTCTTC. Protein: CSVDGTDRSYNEQFF.